One T cell receptor beta chain is described in this entry. Its antigen is still unknown. These data originate in a study of T cell responses to AZD1222 COVID-19 vaccine. Findings and limits, study-wide: It should be noted that donors were predominantly white British and more often female, and clonal diversity was possibly underestimated.

Sequenced by immunoSEQ multiplex PCR; TCRdb stores in-frame clones only, minus some. The repertoire holds about 120,000 clones, with around 90% as singletons. With 4 bases removed from V and 0 bases from J, the gap between germline ends came to 12 bases. Germline assignment: CDR1 SGHAT and CDR2 FQNNGV. There are 16 residues in the CDR3. This chain joins TRBV11-2 and TRBJ1-4; tentatively, D is TRBD1 (6 bases). Specimen: peripheral blood, collected 28 days after the second AZD1222 dose. The receptor was isolated from an adult who received the AZD1222 COVID-19 vaccine. CDR3 sequence reads: CASSSRDIATNEKLFF. The CDR3, as DNA: TGTGCCAGCAGCTCAAGGGACATTGCAACTAATGAAAAACTGTTTTTT. The complete variable domain, with remaining parts taken from reference TRBV11-2 and TRBJ1-4, reads EAGVAQSPRYKIIEKRQSVAFWCNPISGHATLYWYQQILGQGPKLLIQFQNNGVVDDSQLPKDRFSAERLKGVDSTLKIQPAKLEDSAVYLCASSSRDIATNEKLFFGSGTQLSVL.